The sequence of this TCR beta chain was determined in a study of blood T cell repertoires in COVID-19 (dated by TCRdb to the early 2020s). A note on the overall study: The collaborator samples originated in the United States, Italy and Spain and spanned the acute and convalescent phases of COVID-19. The material from the prospective study consisted of cDNA or gDNA derived from T cells, B-cell-depleted T cells, or PBMCs. The samples were drawn from two sources: the first 160 participants of the ongoing ImmuneRACE study, and 950 to 1,500 subjects contributed by 6 global collaborators. The repertoires were released in a freely available public database intended as a resource for research on the immune response to SARS-CoV-2. Subjects who had been exposed to COVID-19, were actively infected with it, or had recovered from it provided the deeply sampled blood TCRbeta repertoires that made up the dataset. HLA class I and class II types, where available, came from metadata supplied by the sample provider rather than from assay-based typing. The sample metadata nearly always contained a de-identified subject ID, COVID-19 status, age in years and sex. General findings and caveats noted by the study authors: How much clinical and demographic metadata was included differed by source and by participant, and the metadata was provided uncurated.

A remark on this clone: Its specific antigen is unknown. Within one base of it there is no much larger clone, and no base qualities were kept.

Collaborating institutions collected whole blood in K2EDTA tubes following their own protocols. For TCRbeta analysis, collaborators shipped samples as frozen whole blood, isolated PBMCs, or DNA extracted from either of those sample types. TCRbeta CDR3 regions were amplified from genomic DNA using the immunoSEQ Assay, a bias-controlled multiplex PCR. The study's own analysis went as follows. Nucleated cell counts per sample were estimated from amplification of reference gene primers within the assay. To quantify the absolute abundance of each unique TCRbeta CDR3 rearrangement, sequence reads were collapsed and filtered. For each sample, productive Simpson clonality was calculated as the square root of Simpson's diversity index across productive rearrangements. TCRdb mirrors the immuneACCESS table, restricted to in-frame sequences. Some clones are absent from its copies; in checked studies, under half trace to an unresolved V gene, and the reason for the others is unknown. V and J calls and clone size are those listed in that table; D and trimming were worked out from the DNA. This sample gives about 120,000 clones in total; around 90% of them show up just once. The ten biggest clones cover around 7.7% of the sample.

The TCR sequence derives from a human donor in a cohort sampled during active COVID-19. Input material: peripheral blood.

Here is the DNA: TGTGCCAGCAGCTTATACTACTCTGGGGCCAACGTCCTGACTTTC. It translates to CASSLYYSGANVLTF. The chain couples TRBV7-9 to TRBJ2-6, with the D segment identity uncertain. From its cysteine to its phenylalanine, the CDR3 spans 15 amino acids. CDR3 DNA only is kept here, 45 bases in frame from base 1. CDR1 SEHNR and CDR2 FQNEAQ are derived from the germline V gene (reference sequence). Trimming removed 2 bases from V and 0 bases from J, leaving 5 bases between the germline ends.